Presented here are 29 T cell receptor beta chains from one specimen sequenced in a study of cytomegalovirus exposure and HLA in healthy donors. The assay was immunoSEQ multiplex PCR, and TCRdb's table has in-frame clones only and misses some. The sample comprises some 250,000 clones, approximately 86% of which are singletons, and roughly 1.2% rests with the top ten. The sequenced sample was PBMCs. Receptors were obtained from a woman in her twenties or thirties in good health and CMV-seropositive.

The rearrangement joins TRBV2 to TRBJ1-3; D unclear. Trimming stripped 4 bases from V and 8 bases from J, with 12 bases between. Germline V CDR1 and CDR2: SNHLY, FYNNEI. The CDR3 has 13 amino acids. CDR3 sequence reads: CASSVTRGDTIYF. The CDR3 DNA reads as TGTGCCAGCAGTGTTACACGAGGAGACACCATATATTTT.

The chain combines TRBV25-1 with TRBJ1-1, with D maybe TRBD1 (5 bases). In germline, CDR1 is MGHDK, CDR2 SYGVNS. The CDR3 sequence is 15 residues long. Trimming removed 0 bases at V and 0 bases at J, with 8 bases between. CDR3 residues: CASSEYGAVNTEAFF. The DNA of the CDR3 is TGTGCCAGCAGTGAATATGGGGCAGTGAACACTGAAGCTTTCTTT.

This chain's CDR3 is CASSLGIPSSYNEQFF. CDR3 DNA sequence: TGTGCCAGCAGCTTGGGCATTCCGAGCTCCTACAATGAGCAGTTCTTC. This chain connects TRBV5-8 to TRBJ2-1; D ambiguous. V gave up 0 bases and J gave up 0 bases, with 10 bases separating them. CDR1 and CDR2 from the germline V gene are SGHTS and YDEGEE. This CDR3 spans 16 amino acids.

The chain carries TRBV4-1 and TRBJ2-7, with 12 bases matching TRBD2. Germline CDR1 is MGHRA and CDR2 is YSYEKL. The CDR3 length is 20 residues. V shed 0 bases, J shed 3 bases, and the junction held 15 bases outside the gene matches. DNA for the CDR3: TGCGCCAGCAGCCAAGATCTGGGGACTAGCGGGTTTGCCGTAGTCTACGAGCAGTACTTC. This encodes CASSQDLGTSGFAVVYEQYF.

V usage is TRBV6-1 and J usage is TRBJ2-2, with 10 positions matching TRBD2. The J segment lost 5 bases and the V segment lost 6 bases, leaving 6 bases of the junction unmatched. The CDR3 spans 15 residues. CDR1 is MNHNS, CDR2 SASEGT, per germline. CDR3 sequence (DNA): TGTGCCAGCAGGGGGAGCGGGAGGGGTACCGGGGAGCTGTTTTTT. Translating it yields CASRGSGRGTGELFF.

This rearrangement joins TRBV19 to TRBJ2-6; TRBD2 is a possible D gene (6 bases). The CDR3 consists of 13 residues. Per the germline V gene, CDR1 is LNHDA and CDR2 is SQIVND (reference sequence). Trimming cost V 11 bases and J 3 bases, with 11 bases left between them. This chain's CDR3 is CASKAGGANVLTF. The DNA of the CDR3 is TGTGCCTCCAAAGCGGGTGGGGCCAACGTCCTGACTTTC.

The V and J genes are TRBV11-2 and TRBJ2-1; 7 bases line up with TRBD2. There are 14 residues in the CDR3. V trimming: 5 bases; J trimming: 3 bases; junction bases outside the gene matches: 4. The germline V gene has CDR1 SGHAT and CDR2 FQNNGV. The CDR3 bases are TGTGCCAGCAGCCCGACTAGCTTCTACAATGAGCAGTTCTTC. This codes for CASSPTSFYNEQFF.

The CDR3 DNA is TGTGCCAGCAGGAGCGCCGGTTCACCCCATGGCTACACCTTC. It yields the protein CASRSAGSPHGYTF. The chain is built from TRBV28 and TRBJ1-2; D is ambiguous. V lost 6 bases and J 6 bases, leaving 17 bases between the germline ends. The CDR3 is 14 residues long. The V gene's germline CDR1 is MDHEN and CDR2 SYDVKM.

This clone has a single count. The CDR3 sequence: CASSLVFAGGRYEQYF. CDR3 nucleotides: TGTGCCAGCAGCTTAGTCTTTGCGGGAGGTCGTTACGAGCAGTACTTC. V is TRBV7-8 and J is TRBJ2-7; TRBD2 agrees at 8 bases. There are 16 residues in the CDR3. The junction had 9 bases not matched to a gene; V was cut back by 1 base and J by 4 bases. Germline V CDR1 and CDR2: SGHVS, FQNEAQ.

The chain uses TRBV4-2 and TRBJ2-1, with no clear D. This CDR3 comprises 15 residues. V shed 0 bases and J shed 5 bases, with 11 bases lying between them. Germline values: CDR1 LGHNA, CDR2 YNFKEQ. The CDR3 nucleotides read TGTGCCAGCAGCCAAGATAAAATGGAGAACAATGAGCAGTTCTTC. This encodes CASSQDKMENNEQFF.

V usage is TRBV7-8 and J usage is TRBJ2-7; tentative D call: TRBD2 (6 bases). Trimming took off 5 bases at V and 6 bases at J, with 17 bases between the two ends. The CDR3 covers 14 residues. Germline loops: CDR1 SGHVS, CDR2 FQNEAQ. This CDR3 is CASSPGALAFEQYF. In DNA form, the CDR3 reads TGTGCCAGCAGCCCCGGAGCTCTAGCGTTCGAGCAGTACTTC.

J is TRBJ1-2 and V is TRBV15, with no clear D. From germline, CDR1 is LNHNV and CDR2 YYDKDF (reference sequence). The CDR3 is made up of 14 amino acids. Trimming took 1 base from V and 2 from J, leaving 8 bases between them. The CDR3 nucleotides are TGTGCCACCAGCAGAGGGAGGAAGAACTATGGCTACACCTTC. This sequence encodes CATSRGRKNYGYTF. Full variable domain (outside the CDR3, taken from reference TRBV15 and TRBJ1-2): DAMVIQNPRYQVTQFGKPVTLSCSQTLNHNVMYWYQQKSSQAPKLLFHYYDKDFNNEADTPDNFQSRRPNTSFCFLDIRSPGLGDTAMYLCATSRGRKNYGYTFGSGTRLTVV.

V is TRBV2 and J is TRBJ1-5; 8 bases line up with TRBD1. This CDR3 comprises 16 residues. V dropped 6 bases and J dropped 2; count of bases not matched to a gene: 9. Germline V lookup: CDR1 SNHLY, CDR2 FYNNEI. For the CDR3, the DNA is TGTGCCAGCAGGGGTCAGGGGGCTCTGGGCAATCAGCCCCAGCATTTT. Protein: CASRGQGALGNQPQHF.

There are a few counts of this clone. The CDR3, as DNA: TGTGCCAGCAGCTTAAGTTGGGACTATAGAAACATTCAGTACTTC. Encoded protein: CASSLSWDYRNIQYF. The chain joins TRBV7-6 to TRBJ2-4, with TRBD2 matching over 7 bases. CDR3 size: 15 residues. The V and J ends lost 2 bases and 6 bases, in that order; junction bases with no gene match: 7. CDR1 SGHVS and CDR2 FNYEAQ come from the germline V gene.

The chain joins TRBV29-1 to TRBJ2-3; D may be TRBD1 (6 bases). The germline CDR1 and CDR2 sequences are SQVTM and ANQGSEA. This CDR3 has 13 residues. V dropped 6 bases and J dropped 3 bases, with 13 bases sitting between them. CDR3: CSVSGVITDTQYF. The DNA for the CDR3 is TGCAGCGTGTCAGGGGTAATAACAGATACGCAGTATTTT.

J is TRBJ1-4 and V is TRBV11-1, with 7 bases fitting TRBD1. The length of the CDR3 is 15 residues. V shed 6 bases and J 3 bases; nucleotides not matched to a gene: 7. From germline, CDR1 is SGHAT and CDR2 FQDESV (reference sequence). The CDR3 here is CASSRTGTANEKLFF. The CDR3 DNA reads TGTGCCAGCAGTCGTACCGGGACAGCTAATGAAAAACTGTTTTTT.

The CDR3 protein is CAWSVAAGSTDTQYF. The CDR3 DNA reads TGTGCCTGGAGTGTGGCAGCGGGTAGCACAGATACGCAGTATTTT. V is TRBV30 and J is TRBJ2-3, with D possibly matching TRBD2 (6 bases). Trimming took 0 bases from V and 0 from J, leaving 10 bases between them. The germline gives CDR1 GTSNPN, CDR2 SVGIG (reference sequence). The CDR3 has 15 residues.

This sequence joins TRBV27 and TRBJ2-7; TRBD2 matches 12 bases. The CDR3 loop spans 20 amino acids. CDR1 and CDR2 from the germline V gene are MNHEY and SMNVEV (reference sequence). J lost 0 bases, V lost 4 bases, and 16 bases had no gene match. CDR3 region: CASSSRSPGLAGGSSYEQYF. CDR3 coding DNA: TGTGCCAGCAGTTCAAGATCCCCGGGACTAGCGGGCGGGAGCTCCTACGAGCAGTACTTC.

The DNA for the CDR3 is TGCGCCAGCAGCTTGTTGGGTGGACAGGGTTCGCTGAACACTGAAGCTTTCTTT. Translation: CASSLLGGQGSLNTEAFF. The J gene is TRBJ1-1, the V gene TRBV5-1, with 8 bases fitting TRBD1. The CDR3 has 18 amino acids. Germline CDR1 and CDR2: SGHRS and YFSETQ. V gave up 1 base and J gave up 0 bases; unmatched junction bases: 11.

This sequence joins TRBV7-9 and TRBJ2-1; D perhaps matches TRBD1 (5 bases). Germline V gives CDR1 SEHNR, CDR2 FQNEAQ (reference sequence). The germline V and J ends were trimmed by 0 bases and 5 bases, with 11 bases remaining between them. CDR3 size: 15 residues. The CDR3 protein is CASSLALGVHNEQFF. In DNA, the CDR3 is TGTGCCAGCAGCTTAGCGTTAGGGGTTCACAATGAGCAGTTCTTC.

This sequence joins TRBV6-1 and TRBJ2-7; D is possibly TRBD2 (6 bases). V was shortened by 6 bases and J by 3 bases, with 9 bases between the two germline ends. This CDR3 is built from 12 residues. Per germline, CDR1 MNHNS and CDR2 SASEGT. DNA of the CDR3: TGTGCCAGCAGAGCGGGTTTCTACGAGCAGTACTTC. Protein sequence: CASRAGFYEQYF.

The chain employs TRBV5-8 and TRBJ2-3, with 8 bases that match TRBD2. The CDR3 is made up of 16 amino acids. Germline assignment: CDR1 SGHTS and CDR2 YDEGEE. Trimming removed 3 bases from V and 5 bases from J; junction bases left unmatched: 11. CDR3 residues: CASSSHPGLAGDTQYF. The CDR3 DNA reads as TGTGCCAGCAGCTCGCATCCTGGGCTAGCGGGAGATACGCAGTATTTT.

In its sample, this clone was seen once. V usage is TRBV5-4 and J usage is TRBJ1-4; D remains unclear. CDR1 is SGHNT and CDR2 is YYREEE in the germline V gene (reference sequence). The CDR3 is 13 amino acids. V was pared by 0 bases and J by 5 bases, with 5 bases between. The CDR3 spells CASSLVPNEKLFF. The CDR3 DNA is TGTGCCAGCAGCTTGGTCCCGAATGAAAAACTGTTTTTT. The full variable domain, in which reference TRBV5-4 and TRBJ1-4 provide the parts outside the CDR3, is ETGVTQSPTHLIKTRGQQVTLRCSSQSGHNTVSWYQQALGQGPQFIFQYYREEENGRGNFPPRFSGLQFPNYSSELNVNALELDDSALYLCASSLVPNEKLFFGSGTQLSVL.

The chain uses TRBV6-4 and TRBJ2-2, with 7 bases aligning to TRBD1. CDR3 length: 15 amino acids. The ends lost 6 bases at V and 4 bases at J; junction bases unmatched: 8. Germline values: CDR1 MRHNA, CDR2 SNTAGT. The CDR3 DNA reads TGTGCCAGCAGAGGGGACAGTCTGGGCACCGGGGAGCTGTTTTTT. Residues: CASRGDSLGTGELFF.

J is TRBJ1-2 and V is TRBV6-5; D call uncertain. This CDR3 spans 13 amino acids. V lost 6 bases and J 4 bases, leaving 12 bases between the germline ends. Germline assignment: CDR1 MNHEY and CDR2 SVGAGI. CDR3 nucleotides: TGTGCCAGCAGCGAGGGTACGCTCTATGGCTACACCTTC. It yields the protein CASSEGTLYGYTF.

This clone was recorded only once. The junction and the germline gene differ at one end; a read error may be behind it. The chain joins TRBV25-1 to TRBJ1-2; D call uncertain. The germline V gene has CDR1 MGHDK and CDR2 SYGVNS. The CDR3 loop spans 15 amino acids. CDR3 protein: CASSEKYGSIEPLAF. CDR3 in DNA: TGTGCCAGCAGTGAAAAGTACGGGAGTATAGAGCCCTTAGCCTTC.

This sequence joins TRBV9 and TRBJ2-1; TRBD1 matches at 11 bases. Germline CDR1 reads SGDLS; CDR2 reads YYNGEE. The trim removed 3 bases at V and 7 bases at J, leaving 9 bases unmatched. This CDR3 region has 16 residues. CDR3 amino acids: CASSARTGGVGNEQFF. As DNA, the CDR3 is TGTGCCAGCAGCGCCCGGACAGGGGGCGTTGGGAATGAGCAGTTCTTC.

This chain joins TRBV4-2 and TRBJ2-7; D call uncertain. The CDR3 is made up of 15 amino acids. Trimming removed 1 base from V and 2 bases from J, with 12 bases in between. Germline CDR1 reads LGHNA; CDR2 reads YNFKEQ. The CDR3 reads CASSQGHAVTYEQYF. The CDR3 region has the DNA TGTGCCAGCAGCCAAGGGCACGCGGTTACCTACGAGCAGTACTTC.

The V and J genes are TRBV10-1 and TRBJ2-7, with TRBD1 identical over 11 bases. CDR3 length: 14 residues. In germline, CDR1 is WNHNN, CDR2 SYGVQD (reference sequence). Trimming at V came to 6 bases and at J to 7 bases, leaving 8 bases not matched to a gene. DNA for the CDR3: TGCGCCAGCAGCGACGGACAGGGGGCGCGTGAGCAGTACTTC. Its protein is CASSDGQGAREQYF.